Described below is a single T cell receptor (beta chain) sequence and its context. Its antigen is still unknown. This entry is derived from a study of CXCR3-negative and CXCR3-positive naive CD8 T cells. Notes on the study in general: Naive CXCR3-positive cells had TRB CDR3s more hydrophobic than those of CXCR3-negative naive cells.

The CDR3 is 15 residues long. CDR1 and CDR2 from the germline V gene are ENHRY and SYGVKD. Naive CD8+ T cells showed CD45RO-CCR7+CD27+CD95-. The authors made the TRB cDNA libraries by 5' RACE using UMI labels. Using the 5' RACE reads, TCRdb records one entry per CDR3 protein without DNA. The data include some 150,000 distinct CDR3 sequences; the top ten clones carry 0.41%. V gene TRBV10-3 combines with J gene TRBJ2-5; the TRBD1 assignment by TCRdb is unverifiable without DNA. The sequence was obtained from a human donor in good health. Some clones in this sample may be carry-over from other donors' samples. The specimen was naive CXCR3+ CD8+ T cells from blood. Noted subset: CD45RO-CCR7+CD27+CD95- naive CD8+ T cells expressing CXCR3 (TNR3+). CDR3 sequence: CAISPTGTAQETQYF.